This T cell receptor (beta chain) was sequenced in a study of blood T cell repertoires in COVID-19. Clones were read by immunoSEQ multiplex PCR, and TCRdb kept only the in-frame ones, dropping some. The repertoire holds a few hundred thousand clones, with over 60% as singletons. V gave up 7 bases and J gave up 5 bases, with 13 bases separating them. The CDR3 covers 13 residues. Germline V gives CDR1 KGHDR, CDR2 SFDVKD. V usage is TRBV24-1 and J usage is TRBJ1-1; weak D call: TRBD1 (5 bases). The receptor was derived from a woman in her seventies with acute or convalescent COVID-19. The sequenced sample was peripheral blood. CDR3 sequence: CATRPGGGTEAFF. The CDR3 region has the DNA TGTGCCACCAGGCCGGGGGGAGGAACTGAAGCTTTCTTT.